Listed below are T cell receptor beta chains from one sample, sequenced in a study of shared clonotypes between healthy human individuals. Sequenced by immunoSEQ multiplex PCR; TCRdb stores in-frame clones only, minus some. Here the sample spans around 2.5 million clones, 80% to 95% being singletons. Sequencing was carried out using naive CD4+ T cells from PBMCs. These receptors originate from a young man in good health. Some clones in this sample may be carry-over from other donors' samples. Each CDR3 is given with its conserved first and last residue. D genes are given only for firm matches. Expanded clones are given a class, and other clones once, few, many or no size at all.

v_call	d_call	j_call	clone_size	cdr3_nt	cdr3_aa
TRBV28	TRBD2	TRBJ2-5	NA	TGTGCCAGCAGGACTAGCGGGAGTGAGACCCAGTACTTC	CASRTSGSETQYF
TRBV27	NA	TRBJ1-5	once	TGTGCCAGCTCCCCCTGGGGGTATCAGCCCCAGCATTTT	CASSPWGYQPQHF
TRBV18	NA	TRBJ1-3	NA	TGTGCCAGCTCACCAGTAACAGGACTCTCTGGAAACACCATATATTTT	CASSPVTGLSGNTIYF
TRBV13	NA	TRBJ2-1	NA	TGTGCCAGCAGTCGAACAGCTGAAAAACCGTTCTTC	CASSRTAEKPFF
TRBV5-1	TRBD2	TRBJ2-3	NA	TGCGCCAGCAGCAGGATTAGCGGGAGTGGGGCAGATACGCAGTATTTT	CASSRISGSGADTQYF
TRBV16	TRBD2	TRBJ2-7	NA	TGTGCCAGCAGCCATCCGACTAGCGGGACAATCTACGAGCAGTACTTC	CASSHPTSGTIYEQYF
TRBV5-1	TRBD2	TRBJ2-2	NA	TGCGCCAGCAGCTTACGGCTAGCGGACTACCCCGGGGAGCTGTTTTTT	CASSLRLADYPGELFF
TRBV18	NA	TRBJ2-7	NA	TGTGCCAGCTCATTTCCTCTCAGGGCGGACTACTACGAGCAGTACTTC	CASSFPLRADYYEQYF
TRBV28	NA	TRBJ2-3	NA	TGTGCCAGCAGTTTAACCCGATTTACTACGCAGTATTTT	CASSLTRFTTQYF
TRBV28	TRBD2	TRBJ2-1	NA	TGTGCCAGCAGTTTATCTAGCGGGAGGGGATCCTACAATGAGCAGTTCTTC	CASSLSSGRGSYNEQFF
TRBV29-1	NA	TRBJ1-2	NA	TGCAGCGTCACGAGCCAGGCAGGGAACTATGGCTACACCTTC	CSVTSQAGNYGYTF
TRBV29-1	TRBD1	TRBJ1-2	NA	TGCAGCGTTGACTACAGGGGTGGCTACACCTTC	CSVDYRGGYTF
TRBV5-1	NA	TRBJ2-6	NA	TGCGCCAGCAGCCCGACAGCCCGGGGGGCCAACGTCCTGACTTTC	CASSPTARGANVLTF
TRBV6-5	TRBD1	TRBJ2-5	NA	TGTGCCAGCAGTTACTCTGGGACAGGGGTTCGGGAGACCCAGTACTTC	CASSYSGTGVRETQYF
TRBV9	NA	TRBJ2-1	NA	TGTGCCAGCAGCCCTAGGGGGGCAAATGAGCAGTTCTTC	CASSPRGANEQFF
TRBV28	TRBD1	TRBJ1-4	NA	TGTGCCAGCAGGCACCCGGGGACAGGGGGGGAAAAACTGTTTTTT	CASRHPGTGGEKLFF
TRBV28	TRBD2	TRBJ2-1	once	TGTGCCAGCAGTTCCCCGGGACTAGCGGGAATTGAGCAGTTCTTC	CASSSPGLAGIEQFF
TRBV18	TRBD1	TRBJ2-1	NA	TGTGCCAGCTCACCCCCCGGGACAGGGGGCGCCAATGAGCAGTTCTTC	CASSPPGTGGANEQFF
TRBV6-6	NA	TRBJ1-2	NA	TGTGCCAGCAGTTACCTGGCTCAACCTTATGGCTACACCTTC	CASSYLAQPYGYTF
TRBV7-8	NA	TRBJ1-5	NA	TGTGCCAGCAGCCCGAGCCTTACTCAGCCCCAGCATTTT	CASSPSLTQPQHF
TRBV4-1	TRBD2	TRBJ2-1	NA	TGCGCCAGCACGTCGCGCGGGAGGGACTCTGGGCAGTTCTTC	CASTSRGRDSGQFF
TRBV28	TRBD1	TRBJ1-3	NA	TGTGCCAGCAGTACTCATCCTGGGACAGGGGCCGAATACTCTGGAAACACCATATATTTT	CASSTHPGTGAEYSGNTIYF
TRBV30	TRBD2	TRBJ2-5	NA	TGTGCCCCTCCCCGGACTAGCGGGAGGGGGGGCCTTGAGGAGACCCAGTACTTC	CAPPRTSGRGGLEETQYF
TRBV27	NA	TRBJ2-2	NA	TGTGCCAGCAGTTTATCCAGGGTAGAGGCCGGGGAGCTGTTTTTT	CASSLSRVEAGELFF
TRBV15	NA	TRBJ1-5	NA	TGTGCCACCAGCAGCAAAAGGGGGACCACGCATTTT	CATSSKRGTTHF
TRBV30	TRBD1	TRBJ2-1	NA	TGTGCCTTACAGGGGGCGACTATCAATGAGCAGTTCTTC	CALQGATINEQFF
TRBV5-1	NA	TRBJ1-3	NA	TGCGCCAGCAGCTTGGCTGTAGGAAAAAACACCATATATTTT	CASSLAVGKNTIYF
TRBV30	NA	TRBJ1-2	NA	TGTGCCTGGAGTCCAGGCTATGGCTACACCTTC	CAWSPGYGYTF
TRBV6-1	NA	TRBJ1-4	NA	TGTGCCAGCAGTGAATCCGGGTCCTTAACTAATGAAAAACTGTTTTTT	CASSESGSLTNEKLFF
TRBV5-1	TRBD1	TRBJ1-1	NA	TGCGCCAGCAGCTTAACAGGGGGCCAGTACACTGAAGCTTTCTTT	CASSLTGGQYTEAFF
TRBV7-2	TRBD2	TRBJ2-7	NA	TGTGCCAGCAGCCCCAGAGGCGGGAGGATCGAGCAGTACTTC	CASSPRGGRIEQYF
TRBV28	NA	TRBJ2-2	NA	TGTGCCAGCAGTTCGGGGGGCACGAACACCGGGGAGCTGTTTTTT	CASSSGGTNTGELFF
TRBV6-1	NA	TRBJ1-4	few	TGTGCCAGCAGCGACCGGGACGGAAATGAAAAACTGTTTTTT	CASSDRDGNEKLFF
TRBV11-2	NA	TRBJ2-2	NA	TGTGCCAGCAGCTTAGGCAGCGCCAGACTAAACACCGGGGAGCTGTTTTTT	CASSLGSARLNTGELFF
TRBV5-1	TRBD2	TRBJ2-7	NA	TGCGCCAGCACCCCAGGGACTAGCAGCTACGAGCAGTACTTC	CASTPGTSSYEQYF
TRBV18	NA	TRBJ1-1	NA	TGTGCCAGCTCACCAAAAATAGAATTAAACACTGAAGCTTTCTTT	CASSPKIELNTEAFF
TRBV27	TRBD1	TRBJ2-7	once	TGTGCCAGCTCCTCGCGACAGGGACCCTACGAGCAGTACTTC	CASSSRQGPYEQYF
TRBV5-6	NA	TRBJ1-4	NA	TGTGCCAGCAGCGCCACGGTAGGGGGGGAAAAACTGTTTTTT	CASSATVGGEKLFF
TRBV11-2	TRBD1	TRBJ2-7	NA	TGTGCCAGCAGTCCCGCCGGGACAGAATACTACGAGCAGTACTTC	CASSPAGTEYYEQYF
TRBV14	NA	TRBJ2-6	NA	TGTGCCAGCAGCCAAGAGTCGAGGGCTTCTGGGGCCAACGTCCTGACTTTC	CASSQESRASGANVLTF